This TCR beta chain was profiled in a study of blood T cell repertoires in COVID-19. The wider study: Sites across the United States, Italy and Spain contributed samples from acute and convalescent COVID-19. From T cells, B-cell-depleted T cells, or PBMCs came the material, which was cDNA or gDNA.

V trimming: 0 bases; J trimming: 6 bases; junction bases outside the gene matches: 4. There are 15 residues in the CDR3. Germline lookup yields CDR1 LGHDT and CDR2 YNNKEL (reference sequence). The authors' processing: Nucleated cell number was recorded as an estimate derived from reference gene primer amplification. Assay used: immunoSEQ multiplex PCR; TCRdb lists only in-frame clones, some missing. The DNA was the basis for D and trimming; V, J and clone size are from that table. The sample carries about 210,000 clones, around 88% recorded once. The sequence was obtained from a man aged 18 to 30 with active or convalescent COVID-19. The sample comprised peripheral blood. This sequence joins TRBV3-1 (or the pseudogene TRBV3-2) and TRBJ1-2, with TRBD1 matching 10 bases. DNA of the CDR3: TGTGCCAGCAGCCAAGACAGGACAGGGGGGCATGGCTACACCTTC. Translation gives CASSQDRTGGHGYTF.